This is a list of T cell receptor beta chains from one sample in a study of metastatic and nonmetastatic thyroid tumors. TCRdb reassembled clones from the PCR reads with MiXCR. This sample has over 5,000 clones, with less than 35% found just once. Sequences were obtained from adjacent normal tissue. All receptors come from a female donor with papillary thyroid cancer or a benign thyroid nodule (not recorded which). Some clones in this sample may be carry-over from other donors' samples. Both conserved end residues are part of each CDR3. The D gene is left open where the match is weak. The size field is filled for only some rows; it gives once, few, many or a size class.

d_call,v_call,clone_size,j_call,cdr3_nt,cdr3_aa
.,TRBV6-4,.,TRBJ2-3,TGTGCCAGCAGTGACTCGAGCTCGGGGGTCACAGATACGCAGTATTTT,CASSDSSSGVTDTQYF
.,TRBV6-5,.,TRBJ1-6,TGTGCCAGCAGTTACCAGGGGCGGAGATCACCCCTCCACTTT,CASSYQGRRSPLHF
TRBD2,TRBV11-2,.,TRBJ2-1,TGTGCCAGCAGCTTAGATCCTAGCGGGAGCTACAATGAGCAGTTCTTC,CASSLDPSGSYNEQFF
.,TRBV4-1,.,TRBJ2-6,TGCGCCAGCAGCCCGAACCCTGGTGCCTCAAGCTCTGGGGCCAACGTCCTGACTTTC,CASSPNPGASSSGANVLTF
TRBD2,TRBV5-1,.,TRBJ2-3,TGCGCCAGCAGACGGGAGGGGGGGAGAGGCACAGATACGCAGTATTTT,CASRREGGRGTDTQYF
TRBD2,TRBV19,many,TRBJ2-4,TGTGCCAGTACAGGGGCAGGAGTAGCGGGAGAGAAAAACATTCAGTACTTC,CASTGAGVAGEKNIQYF
.,TRBV28,few,TRBJ2-7,TGTGCCAGCAGTCCCGAAGGTCCGAGCGGAGGGCAGTTCGTCTACGAGCAGTACTTC,CASSPEGPSGGQFVYEQYF
.,TRBV4-1,few,TRBJ1-1,TGCGCCAGCAGCCTAGGATTGAACACTGAAGCTTTCTTT,CASSLGLNTEAFF
TRBD1,TRBV3-1,.,TRBJ1-2,TGTGCCAGCAGCCAAGATCTAGGGACAGGGCTTACCTATGGCTACACCTTC,CASSQDLGTGLTYGYTF
.,TRBV2,large,TRBJ1-2,TGTGCCAGCAGGGCCGAGGGACTCGGAAGCTACACCTTC,CASRAEGLGSYTF
.,TRBV11-2,.,TRBJ2-2,TGTGCCAGCAGGGGATCAGGGAACACCGGGGAGCTGTTTTTT,CASRGSGNTGELFF
TRBD1,TRBV6-1,few,TRBJ2-2,TGTGCCAGCACCTTGATCAGGGGGCTTGGCGGGGAGCTGTTTTTT,CASTLIRGLGGELFF
.,TRBV10-2,.,TRBJ2-3,TGCGCCGCAAGGGGGAGCACAGATACGCAGTATTTT,CAARGSTDTQYF
TRBD1,TRBV5-1,large,TRBJ1-6,TGCGCCAGCAGCTTGGGACAGGGGAGCTCACCCCTCCACTTT,CASSLGQGSSPLHF
.,TRBV19,few,TRBJ1-4,TGTGCCAGTAGTCCCCCCGGGTTTACTGAAAAACTGTTTTTT,CASSPPGFTEKLFF
TRBD2,TRBV19,many,TRBJ2-2,TGTGCCAGTAGTATGAGACTAGCAGTCACCGGGGAGCTGTTTTTT,CASSMRLAVTGELFF
.,TRBV2,.,TRBJ1-2,TGTGCCAGCAGTGCGGGGGGGAGGGATGGAGGCTACACCTTC,CASSAGGRDGGYTF
TRBD1,TRBV18,.,TRBJ1-6,TGTGCCAGCTCATCCGGGACAGGGGGTCGAGATTCACCCCTCCACTTT,CASSSGTGGRDSPLHF
TRBD1,TRBV6-1,few,TRBJ1-5,TGTGCCAGCAAGGGGACAGAGAGCAATCAGCCCCAGCATTTT,CASKGTESNQPQHF
.,TRBV30,.,TRBJ2-7,TGTGCCTGGAGTGACTACCTAGGGGCATACGAGCAGTACTTC,CAWSDYLGAYEQYF
.,TRBV5-1,many,TRBJ1-1,TGCGCCAGCAGCTTGTTCACAGGGAAGAACACTGAAGCTTTCTTT,CASSLFTGKNTEAFF
TRBD1,TRBV3-1,.,TRBJ2-5,TGTGCCAGCAGCCAGACAGGGCCACAAGAGACCCAGTACTTC,CASSQTGPQETQYF
.,TRBV27,.,TRBJ1-1,TGTGCCAGCAGTTTAAGGCCCCCTCAGGGTAACACTGAAGCTTTCTTT,CASSLRPPQGNTEAFF
TRBD1,TRBV20-1,few,TRBJ1-2,TGCAGTGCTAGAGAAACAGGGGGAGGGGATGGCTACACCTTC,CSARETGGGDGYTF
.,TRBV11-3,large,TRBJ2-2,TGTGCCAGCAGCGACTATAGCTCCGGGGAGCTGTTTTTT,CASSDYSSGELFF
.,TRBV7-9,large,TRBJ1-1,TGTGCCAGCAGCTTAGGGTTATACGGGGAAGGGCGAACTGAAGCTTTCTTT,CASSLGLYGEGRTEAFF
TRBD2,TRBV7-9,.,TRBJ2-1,TGTGCCAGCAGTCGGACTAGCGCCTCCTACAATGAGCAGTTCTTC,CASSRTSASYNEQFF
.,TRBV3-1,.,TRBJ1-5,TGTGCCAGCAGCCAAGGGCCAGGGGGCAATCAGCCCCAGCATTTT,CASSQGPGGNQPQHF
.,TRBV20-1,large,TRBJ2-2,TGCAGTGCTAGAGAGTTGGGAGCGGGCAGGAACACCGGGGAGCTGTTTTTT,CSARELGAGRNTGELFF
TRBD1,TRBV5-5,.,TRBJ2-7,TGTGCCAGCATCCCGGGACAGGGGTCCTACGAGCAGTACTTC,CASIPGQGSYEQYF
.,TRBV11-2,few,TRBJ1-5,TGTGCCAGCAGCTTATTTGGAAATCAGCCCCAGCATTTT,CASSLFGNQPQHF
TRBD1,TRBV6-1,.,TRBJ2-7,TGTGCCAGCAGTGAGTTGGGTGGGACAGGCGACGGTAGAAACGAGCAGTACTTC,CASSELGGTGDGRNEQYF
TRBD1,TRBV29-1,many,TRBJ2-2,TGCAGCGTTGAGAGGACAGGGGCCACCGGGGAGCTGTTTTTT,CSVERTGATGELFF
TRBD1,TRBV2,.,TRBJ2-6,TGTGCCAGCACCAATGGGGACAGGGGGGCGTCTGGGGCCAACGTCCTGACTTTC,CASTNGDRGASGANVLTF
TRBD2,TRBV2,.,TRBJ2-7,TGTGCCAGCAGTGGGACTAGCGGCGAGCAGTACTTC,CASSGTSGEQYF
.,TRBV28,.,TRBJ1-4,TGTGCCAGCAGAACCGGGACAACTAATGAAAAACTGTTTTTT,CASRTGTTNEKLFF
.,TRBV20-1,.,TRBJ2-7,TGCAGTGCTAGGGTTGGGGAACTCTACGAGCAGTACTTC,CSARVGELYEQYF
TRBD1,TRBV19,many,TRBJ2-3,TGTGCCAGTAGTAGGACAGGGGGCGCGAATACGCAGTATTTT,CASSRTGGANTQYF
TRBD2,TRBV29-1,many,TRBJ2-7,TGCAGCGTTGAAGATAGCGGGAGCCCGCCCTACGAGCAGTACTTC,CSVEDSGSPPYEQYF
.,TRBV12-3/TRBV12-4,many,TRBJ2-2,TGTGCCAGCAGCCCGGGTCATTCGGCGGCCGGGGAGCTGTTTTTT,CASSPGHSAAGELFF